This TCR beta chain originates from a study of cytomegalovirus exposure and HLA in healthy donors. Notes on the study in general: Later on, an analysis found that several of the most significant clusters appeared to be linked to common viral pathogens, which included parvovirus B19.

CDR1 is SGHNT and CDR2 is YYREEE in the germline V gene (reference sequence). The V and J ends lost 4 bases and 9 bases, in that order; junction bases with no gene match: 8. The CDR3 runs 15 residues. This clone was seen more than once but under ten times. The antigen remains undetermined. The PCR was carried out with 60 Vbeta primers and 13 Jbeta primers. The protocol was immunoSEQ multiplex PCR, while the TCRdb copy is restricted to in-frame clones and leaves out a portion. The table records tens of thousands of clones, 70% to 80% of them present only once. The origin of this receptor is a woman between 50 and 59 years old in good health and CMV-seropositive. The rearrangement links TRBV5-4 to TRBJ2-1, with 12 bases identical to TRBD2. Sequenced: PBMCs. In nucleotides, the CDR3 is TGTGCCAGCAGCCTGCCGACTAGCGGGAGAGCTGAGCAGTTCTTC. Residues: CASSLPTSGRAEQFF.